These 14 T cell receptor beta chains were sequenced from one sample in a study of cytomegalovirus exposure and HLA in healthy donors. It was with 60 Vbeta and 13 Jbeta primers that the PCR ran. Profiling relied on immunoSEQ multiplex PCR, and the TCRdb table lists in-frame clones only, not all of them. With some 110,000 clones in the sample, the ten largest clones hold about 2.2%. What was sequenced was PBMCs. The receptors were sampled from a man aged 35-49 years in good health and CMV-seronegative.

V and J are TRBV15 and TRBJ1-5; D is perhaps TRBD1 (5 bases). The CDR3 contains 15 residues. Germline V gene data show CDR1 as LNHNV and CDR2 as YYDKDF (reference sequence). V lost 4 bases to trimming and J lost 1 base, with 11 bases between them. The CDR3 DNA reads as TGTGCCACCAGCATAGGGGTCATAAGCAATCAGCCCCAGCATTTT. Translating gives CATSIGVISNQPQHF.

The rearrangement joins TRBV11-2 to TRBJ2-3, with 13 bases matching TRBD2. Per the germline V gene, CDR1 is SGHAT and CDR2 is FQNNGV. V was clipped by 5 bases and J by 3 bases; unmatched bases: 5. This CDR3 has 16 amino acids. The CDR3 coding sequence is TGTGCCAGCAGCCCTGGGACTAGCGGGATAACAGATACGCAGTATTTT. Its protein product is CASSPGTSGITDTQYF.

J is TRBJ2-3 and V is TRBV5-1; 9 bases agree with TRBD1. J gave up 2 bases and V 4 bases, and 8 bases lay outside the gene matches. CDR3 length: 16 residues. Germline-derived CDR1 and CDR2 are SGHRS and YFSETQ. CDR3 DNA: TGCGCCAGCAGCAGGGGACAGGGTATTCACACAGATACGCAGTATTTT. Amino acids: CASSRGQGIHTDTQYF.

The chain recombines TRBV6-5 with TRBJ1-2; D remains unclear. CDR3 length: 13 amino acids. Trimming took off 0 bases at V and 4 bases at J, with 6 bases between the two ends. The germline V gene encodes CDR1 MNHEY and CDR2 SVGAGI. Here the CDR3 reads CASSYSRGYGYTF. The CDR3 nucleotides are TGTGCCAGCAGTTACTCTCGGGGCTATGGCTACACCTTC.

This chain links TRBV7-9 with TRBJ2-3; TRBD2 aligns across 11 bases. The germline CDR1 and CDR2 sequences are SEHNR and FQNEAQ (reference sequence). V was clipped by 5 bases and J by 2 bases; unmatched bases: 6. This CDR3 region has 16 residues. The CDR3 spells CASSPLLAGDTDTQYF. The CDR3 DNA is TGTGCCAGCAGCCCATTACTAGCGGGGGACACAGATACGCAGTATTTT.

Comment on this clone: At one boundary the junction diverges from the germline segment, which might be a read error. The identical CDR3 is also encoded by other nucleotide sequences in the sample. The chain employs TRBV27 and TRBJ1-1, with D possibly being TRBD1 (6 bases). Germline V gene data show CDR1 as MNHEY and CDR2 as SMNVEV (reference sequence). The CDR3 runs 14 residues. The CDR3 protein is CASSLSGQGSEAFF. In nucleotides, the CDR3 is TGTGCCAGCAGTTTATCGGGCCAGGGGAGTGAAGCCTTCTTT.

A note on this clone: At the DNA level, this CDR3 is encoded by other sequences in the same sample as well. CDR3 nucleotide sequence: TGCAGCGTTGAAAGGGACAGAGCCCACTATGGCTACACCTTC. It translates to CSVERDRAHYGYTF. The chain uses TRBV29-1 and TRBJ1-2; TRBD1 matches 7 bases. The ends lost 2 bases at V and 3 bases at J; junction bases unmatched: 6. The CDR3 spans 14 residues. Germline CDR1 is SQVTM and CDR2 is ANQGSEA.

The chain combines TRBV6-1 with TRBJ1-1; D remains unclear. V lost 4 bases and J lost 3, with 6 bases in between. CDR3 length: 12 amino acids. Germline assignment: CDR1 MNHNS and CDR2 SASEGT. CDR3 protein: CASSVLDTEAFF. As DNA, the CDR3 is TGTGCCAGCAGTGTCCTCGACACTGAAGCTTTCTTT.

The V and J genes are TRBV5-1 and TRBJ2-1; D is possibly TRBD1 (6 bases). Germline assignment: CDR1 SGHRS and CDR2 YFSETQ. Trimming left V 4 bases short and J 4 bases short, with 9 bases between. The CDR3 spans 13 residues. CDR3 DNA sequence: TGCGCCAGCAGCGTCGGACAGTACAATGAGCAGTTCTTC. Translating gives CASSVGQYNEQFF.

V is TRBV29-1 and J is TRBJ2-4; 7 positions match TRBD2. After removal of 6 bases from V and 0 bases from J, the junction contained 8 bases not matched to a gene. CDR3 length: 15 residues. The V gene's germline CDR1 is SQVTM and CDR2 ANQGSEA. The CDR3 is CSVTHGGGAKNIQYF. Here the CDR3 DNA reads TGCAGCGTAACCCATGGGGGGGGAGCCAAAAACATTCAGTACTTC.

The V gene is TRBV6-5, the J gene TRBJ2-5, with D possibly being TRBD1 (6 bases). This CDR3 is 16 amino acids long. CDR1 MNHEY and CDR2 SVGAGI come from the germline V gene. Trimming removed 0 bases at V and 4 bases at J, with 15 bases between. This chain's CDR3 is CASSYSGTPRGETQYF. CDR3 DNA: TGTGCCAGCAGTTACTCAGGGACACCAAGGGGAGAGACCCAGTACTTC.

The chain recombines TRBV5-1 with TRBJ2-2; tentative D call: TRBD2 (5 bases). The V gene's germline CDR1 is SGHRS and CDR2 YFSETQ. The ends were cut back, 0 bases at V and 6 bases at J, with 12 bases in the middle. This CDR3 is built from 15 residues. The CDR3, as DNA: TGCGCCAGCAGCTTGGGGCAGCTGGAGGCCGGGGAGCTGTTTTTT. It is translated as CASSLGQLEAGELFF. Based on the CDR3 plus reference TRBV5-1 and TRBJ2-2, the full variable domain is KAGVTQTPRYLIKTRGQQVTLSCSPISGHRSVSWYQQTPGQGLQFLFEYFSETQRNKGNFPGRFSGRQFSNSRSEMNVSTLELGDSALYLCASSLGQLEAGELFFGEGSRLTVL.

The chain has TRBV7-2 and TRBJ2-5, with unresolved D. CDR1 is SGHTA and CDR2 is FQGNSA in the germline V gene. The CDR3 length is 14 residues. Between the trimmed V and J ends, which lost 1 base and 0 bases, there was a span of 6 bases. The CDR3 nucleotides are TGTGCCAGCAGCTTAGGGCGGAACCAAGAGACCCAGTACTTC. Protein sequence: CASSLGRNQETQYF.

The chain links TRBV27 to TRBJ1-1; 9 bases are a match to TRBD1. CDR1 and CDR2 (germline): MNHEY, SMNVEV (reference sequence). The trim removed 4 bases at V and 1 base at J, leaving 7 bases unmatched. The CDR3 consists of 16 residues. CDR3 region: CASSYRGRLSNTEAFF. In nucleotides, the CDR3 is TGTGCCAGCAGTTACAGGGGGCGCCTATCGAACACTGAAGCTTTCTTT.